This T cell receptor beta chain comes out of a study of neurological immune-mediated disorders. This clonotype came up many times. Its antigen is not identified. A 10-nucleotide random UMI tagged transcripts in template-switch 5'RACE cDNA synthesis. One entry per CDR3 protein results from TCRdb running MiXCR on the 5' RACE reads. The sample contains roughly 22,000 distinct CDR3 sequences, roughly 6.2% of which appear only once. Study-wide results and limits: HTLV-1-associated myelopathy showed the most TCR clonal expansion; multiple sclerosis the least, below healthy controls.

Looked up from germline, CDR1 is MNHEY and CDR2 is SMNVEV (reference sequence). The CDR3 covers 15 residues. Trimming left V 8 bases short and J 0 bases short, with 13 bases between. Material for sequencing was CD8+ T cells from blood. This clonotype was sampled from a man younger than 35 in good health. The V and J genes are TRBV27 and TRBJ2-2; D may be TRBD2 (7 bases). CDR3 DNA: TGTGCCAGCCGATCCGGGGGGCCGAACACCGGGGAGCTGTTTTTT. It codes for CASRSGGPNTGELFF.